These 5 T cell receptor beta chains were all obtained from the same sample, sequenced in a study of T cell responses to AZD1222 COVID-19 vaccine. Sequencing was performed with immunoSEQ multiplex PCR; in TCRdb, only in-frame clones are kept and a portion is missing. The table includes roughly 100,000 clones, about 89% detected once. Here the sequenced sample was peripheral blood, taken 28 days after the second dose of the MenACWY control vaccine. The source of these receptors is an adult who received the MenACWY meningococcal vaccine as a control.

The chain couples TRBV4-3 to TRBJ2-7; perhaps TRBD1 as D (6 bases). V lost 1 base to trimming and J lost 2 bases, with 15 bases between them. Germline assignment: CDR1 LGHNA and CDR2 YSLEER. CDR3 length equals 16 residues. The CDR3 spells CASSQGSGRGPYEQYF. In DNA, the CDR3 is TGCGCCAGCAGCCAAGGCTCGGGCAGGGGTCCCTACGAGCAGTACTTC.

The chain uses TRBV28 and TRBJ2-5; maybe TRBD1 (6 bases). The CDR3 is made up of 14 amino acids. The germline V and J ends were trimmed by 2 bases and 4 bases, with 11 bases remaining between them. The germline V gene encodes CDR1 MDHEN and CDR2 SYDVKM. CDR3 in amino acids: CASSLPARGETQYF. The CDR3 bases are TGTGCCAGCAGTTTACCGGCCAGGGGAGAGACCCAGTACTTC.

CDR3 nucleotide sequence: TGTGCCAGCAGCCGGGACGGAGCCTACGAGCAGTACTTC. Residues: CASSRDGAYEQYF. The rearrangement joins TRBV12-3 or TRBV12-4 to TRBJ2-7, with D tentatively TRBD1 or TRBD2 (5 bases each). V gave up 6 bases and J gave up 2 bases, with 11 bases separating them. The CDR3 has 13 amino acids.

V and J are TRBV9 and TRBJ2-7; possibly TRBD1 or TRBD2 for D (6 bases each). V lost 3 bases, J lost 6 bases, and 13 bases lay in between. The CDR3 is 13 residues long. The germline V gene has CDR1 SGDLS and CDR2 YYNGEE. The CDR3 here is CASSAIGGGEQYF. The CDR3 DNA is TGTGCCAGCAGCGCTATAGGAGGGGGCGAGCAGTACTTC. The complete variable domain, with remaining parts taken from reference TRBV9 and TRBJ2-7, reads DSGVTQTPKHLITATGQRVTLRCSPRSGDLSVYWYQQSLDQGLQFLIQYYNGEERAKGNILERFSAQQFPDLHSELNLSSLELGDSALYFCASSAIGGGEQYFGPGTRLTVT.

This chain links TRBV6-5 with TRBJ1-2; D is possibly TRBD1 (5 bases). Trimming shortened V by 6 bases and J by 4 bases, and 12 bases separated the two germline ends. Per the germline V gene, CDR1 is MNHEY and CDR2 is SVGAGI. The CDR3 has 13 residues. The CDR3 is CASRFGALYGYTF. CDR3 DNA sequence: TGTGCCAGCAGATTTGGGGCCCTCTATGGCTACACCTTC.